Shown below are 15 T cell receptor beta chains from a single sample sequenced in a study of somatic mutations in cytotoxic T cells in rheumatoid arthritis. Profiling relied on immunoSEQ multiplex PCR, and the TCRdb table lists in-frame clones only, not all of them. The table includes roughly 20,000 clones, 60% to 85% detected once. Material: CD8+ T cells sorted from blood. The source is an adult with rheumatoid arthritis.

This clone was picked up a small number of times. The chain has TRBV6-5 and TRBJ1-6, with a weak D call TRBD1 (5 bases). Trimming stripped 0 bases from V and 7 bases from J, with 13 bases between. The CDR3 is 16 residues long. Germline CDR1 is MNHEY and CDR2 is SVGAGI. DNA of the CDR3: TGTGCCAGCAGTTACTCTCGGGTGACAGAAAATTCACCCCTCCACTTT. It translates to CASSYSRVTENSPLHF.

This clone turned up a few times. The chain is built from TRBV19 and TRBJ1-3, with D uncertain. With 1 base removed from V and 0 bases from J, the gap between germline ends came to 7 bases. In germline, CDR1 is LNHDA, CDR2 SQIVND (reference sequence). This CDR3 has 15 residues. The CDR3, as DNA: TGTGCCAGTAGTATAGGCACACTCTCTGGAAACACCATATATTTT. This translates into CASSIGTLSGNTIYF.

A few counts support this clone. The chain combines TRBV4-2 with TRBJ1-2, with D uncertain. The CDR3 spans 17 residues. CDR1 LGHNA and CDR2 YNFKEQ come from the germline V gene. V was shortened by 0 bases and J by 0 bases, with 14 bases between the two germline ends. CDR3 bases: TGTGCCAGCAGCCAAGATGGTCGGCCAAGTACTAACTATGGCTACACCTTC. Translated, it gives CASSQDGRPSTNYGYTF.

The CDR3 region is CAWVGTSGRTGELFF. DNA for the CDR3: TGTGCCTGGGTCGGGACTAGCGGGAGGACCGGGGAGCTGTTTTTT. The chain links TRBV30 to TRBJ2-2; the match to TRBD2 covers 15 bases. This CDR3 region has 15 residues. Germline values: CDR1 GTSNPN, CDR2 SVGIG (reference sequence). Trimming removed 5 bases from V and 5 bases from J; junction bases left unmatched: 3.

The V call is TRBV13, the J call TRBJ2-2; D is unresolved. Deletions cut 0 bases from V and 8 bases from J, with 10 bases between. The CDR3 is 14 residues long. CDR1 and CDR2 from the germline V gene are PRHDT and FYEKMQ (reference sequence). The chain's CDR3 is CASSLGPSDGELFF. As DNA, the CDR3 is TGTGCCAGCAGCTTAGGACCCTCGGATGGGGAGCTGTTTTTT. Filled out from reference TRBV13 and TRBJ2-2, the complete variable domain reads AAGVIQSPRHLIKEKRETATLKCYPIPRHDTVYWYQQGPGQDPQFLISFYEKMQSDKGSIPDRFSAQQFSDYHSELNMSSLELGDSALYFCASSLGPSDGELFFGEGSRLTVL.

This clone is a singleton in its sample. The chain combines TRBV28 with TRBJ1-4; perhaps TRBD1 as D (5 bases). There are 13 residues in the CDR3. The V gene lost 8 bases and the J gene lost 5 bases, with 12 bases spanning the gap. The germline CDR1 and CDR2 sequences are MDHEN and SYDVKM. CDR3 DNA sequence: TGTGCCAGCGGGACTGAAGGCAATGAAAAACTGTTTTTT. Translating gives CASGTEGNEKLFF.

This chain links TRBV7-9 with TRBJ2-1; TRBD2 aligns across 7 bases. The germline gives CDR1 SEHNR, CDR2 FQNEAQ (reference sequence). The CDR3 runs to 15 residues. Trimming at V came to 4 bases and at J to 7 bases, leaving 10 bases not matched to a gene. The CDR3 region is CASSSLGGEHNEQFF. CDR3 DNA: TGTGCCAGCAGCTCATTGGGGGGGGAGCATAATGAGCAGTTCTTC.

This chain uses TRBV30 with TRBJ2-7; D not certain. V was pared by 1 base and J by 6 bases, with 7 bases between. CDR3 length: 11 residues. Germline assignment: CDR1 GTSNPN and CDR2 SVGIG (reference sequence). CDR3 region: CAWSGVGEQYF. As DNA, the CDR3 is TGTGCCTGGAGTGGGGTAGGCGAGCAGTACTTC. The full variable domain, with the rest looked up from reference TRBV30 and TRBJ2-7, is SQTIHQWPATLVQPVGSPLSLECTVEGTSNPNLYWYRQAAGRGLQLLFYSVGIGQISSEVPQNLSASRPQDRQFILSSKKLLLSDSGFYLCAWSGVGEQYFGPGTRLTVT.

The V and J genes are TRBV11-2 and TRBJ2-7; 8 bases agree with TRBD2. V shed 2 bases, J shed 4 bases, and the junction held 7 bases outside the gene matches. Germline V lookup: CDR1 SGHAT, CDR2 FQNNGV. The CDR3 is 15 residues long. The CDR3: CASSLTSGELYEQYF. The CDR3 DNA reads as TGTGCCAGCAGCTTAACTAGCGGAGAACTATACGAGCAGTACTTC.

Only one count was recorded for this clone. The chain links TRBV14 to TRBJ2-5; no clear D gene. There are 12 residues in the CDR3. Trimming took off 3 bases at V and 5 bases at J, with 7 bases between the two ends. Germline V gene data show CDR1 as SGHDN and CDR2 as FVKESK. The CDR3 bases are TGTGCCAGCAGCCATGAATGGGAGACCCAGTACTTC. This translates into CASSHEWETQYF.

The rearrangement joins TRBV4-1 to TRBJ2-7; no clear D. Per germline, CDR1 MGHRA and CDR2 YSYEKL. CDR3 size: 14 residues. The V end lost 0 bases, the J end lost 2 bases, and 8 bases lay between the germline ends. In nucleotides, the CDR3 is TGCGCCAGCAGCCAAGATCCGAGTACCTACGAGCAGTACTTC. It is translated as CASSQDPSTYEQYF.

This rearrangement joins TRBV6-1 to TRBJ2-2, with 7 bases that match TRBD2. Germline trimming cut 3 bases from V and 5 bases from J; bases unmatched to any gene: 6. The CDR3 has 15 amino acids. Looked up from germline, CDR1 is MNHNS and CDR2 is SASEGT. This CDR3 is CASSELADATGELFF. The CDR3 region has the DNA TGTGCCAGCAGTGAGCTAGCGGATGCAACCGGGGAGCTGTTTTTT.

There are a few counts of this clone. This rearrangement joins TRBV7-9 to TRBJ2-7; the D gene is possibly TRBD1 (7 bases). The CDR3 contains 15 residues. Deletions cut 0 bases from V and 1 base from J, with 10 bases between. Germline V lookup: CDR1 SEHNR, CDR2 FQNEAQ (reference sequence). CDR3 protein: CASSLAGGQSYEQYF. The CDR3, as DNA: TGTGCCAGCAGCTTAGCGGGGGGACAGTCCTACGAGCAGTACTTC. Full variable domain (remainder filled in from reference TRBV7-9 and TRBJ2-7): DTGVSQNPRHKITKRGQNVTFRCDPISEHNRLYWYRQTLGQGPEFLTYFQNEAQLEKSRLLSDRFSAERPKGSFSTLEIQRTEQGDSAMYLCASSLAGGQSYEQYFGPGTRLTVT.

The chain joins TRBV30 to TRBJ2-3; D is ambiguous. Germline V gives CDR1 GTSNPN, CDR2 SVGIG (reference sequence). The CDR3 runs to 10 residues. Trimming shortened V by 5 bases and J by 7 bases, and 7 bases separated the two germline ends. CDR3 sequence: CAWGLNTQYF. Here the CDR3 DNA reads TGTGCCTGGGGGTTAAATACGCAGTATTTT.

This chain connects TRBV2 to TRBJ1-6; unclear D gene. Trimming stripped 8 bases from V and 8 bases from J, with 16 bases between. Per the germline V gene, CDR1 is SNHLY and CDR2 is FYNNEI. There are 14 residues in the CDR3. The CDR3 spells CASEGHSGDSPLHF. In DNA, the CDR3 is TGTGCCAGCGAAGGGCACAGTGGGGATTCACCCCTCCACTTT.